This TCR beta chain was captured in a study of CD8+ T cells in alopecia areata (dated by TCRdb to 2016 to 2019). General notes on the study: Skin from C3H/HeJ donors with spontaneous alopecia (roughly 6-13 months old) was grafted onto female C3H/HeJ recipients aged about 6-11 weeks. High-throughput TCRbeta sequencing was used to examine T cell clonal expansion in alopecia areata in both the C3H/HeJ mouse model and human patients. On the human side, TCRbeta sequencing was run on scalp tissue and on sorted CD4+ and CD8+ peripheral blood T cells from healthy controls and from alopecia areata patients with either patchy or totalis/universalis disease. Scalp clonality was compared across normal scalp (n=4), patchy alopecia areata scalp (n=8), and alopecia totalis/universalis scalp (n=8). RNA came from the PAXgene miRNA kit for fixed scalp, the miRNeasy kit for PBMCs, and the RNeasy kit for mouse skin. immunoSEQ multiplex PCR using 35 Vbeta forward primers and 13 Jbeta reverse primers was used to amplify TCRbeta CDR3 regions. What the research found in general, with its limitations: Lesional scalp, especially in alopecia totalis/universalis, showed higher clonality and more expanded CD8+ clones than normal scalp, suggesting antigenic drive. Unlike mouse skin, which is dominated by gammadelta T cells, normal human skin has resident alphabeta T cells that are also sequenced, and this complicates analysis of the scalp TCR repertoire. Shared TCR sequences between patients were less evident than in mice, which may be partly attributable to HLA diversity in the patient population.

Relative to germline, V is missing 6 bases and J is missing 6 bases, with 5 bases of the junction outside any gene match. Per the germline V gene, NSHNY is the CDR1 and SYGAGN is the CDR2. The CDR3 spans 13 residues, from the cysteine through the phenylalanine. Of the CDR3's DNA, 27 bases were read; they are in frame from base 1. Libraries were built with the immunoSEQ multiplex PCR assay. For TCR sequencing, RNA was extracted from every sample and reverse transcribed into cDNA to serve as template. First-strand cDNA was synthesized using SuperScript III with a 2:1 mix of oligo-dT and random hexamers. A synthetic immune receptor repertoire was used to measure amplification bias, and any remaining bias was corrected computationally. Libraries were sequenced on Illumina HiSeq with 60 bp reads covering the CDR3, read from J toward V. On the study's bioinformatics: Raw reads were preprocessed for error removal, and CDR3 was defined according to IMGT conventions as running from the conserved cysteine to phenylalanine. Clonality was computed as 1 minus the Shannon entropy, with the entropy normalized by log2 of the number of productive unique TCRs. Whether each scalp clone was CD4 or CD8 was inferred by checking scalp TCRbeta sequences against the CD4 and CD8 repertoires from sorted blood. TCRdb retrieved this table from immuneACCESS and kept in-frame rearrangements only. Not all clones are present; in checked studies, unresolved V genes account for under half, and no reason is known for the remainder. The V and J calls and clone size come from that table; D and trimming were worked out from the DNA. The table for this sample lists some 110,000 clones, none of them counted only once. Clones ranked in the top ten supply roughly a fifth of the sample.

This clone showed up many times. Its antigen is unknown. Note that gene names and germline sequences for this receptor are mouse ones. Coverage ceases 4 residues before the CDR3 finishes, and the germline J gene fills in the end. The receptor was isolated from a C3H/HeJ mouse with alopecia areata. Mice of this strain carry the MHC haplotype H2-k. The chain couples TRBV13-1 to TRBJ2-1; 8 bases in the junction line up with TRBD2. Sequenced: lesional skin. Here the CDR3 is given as CASTGGAVAEQFF. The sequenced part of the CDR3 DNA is TGTGCCAGCACGGGGGGGGCTGTTGCT.